Many counts were recorded for the clone carrying this T cell receptor beta chain. Trimming at V came to 4 bases and at J to 1 base, leaving 1 base not matched to a gene. The CDR3 loop spans 13 amino acids. Germline V lookup: CDR1 SQVTM, CDR2 ANQGSEA. All patients were untreated before thyroid surgery. This specimen comes from a study of metastatic and nonmetastatic thyroid tumors. Authors' analysis steps: Using the CDR3 differences seen across clinicopathological groups, the authors built a distant-metastasis classifier for papillary thyroid cancer, which was meant to discriminate distant-metastatic patients. TCRdb re-processed the PCR reads through MiXCR. TCRdb assigned the V and J calls; the authors' analysis was not used. The sample includes around 35,000 clones, over 15% of them seen just once.

What was sequenced was blood. The TCR was taken from a female donor with papillary thyroid cancer or a benign thyroid nodule (not recorded which). Some clones in this sample may be carry-over from other donors' samples. V is TRBV29-1 and J is TRBJ2-3; 8 bases map to TRBD1. The CDR3 coding sequence is TGCAGCGTTGGGGACAGGCGCACAGATACGCAGTATTTT. Translated: CSVGDRRTDTQYF.